This T cell receptor (beta chain) was recovered during a study of PD-L1 blockade in urothelial cancer. The wider study: Patients with male sex and bladder-origin urothelial cancer accounted for about 85% of the roughly 29 enrolled. Study outcomes and limitations: By 3 weeks, tumor-associated blood clones had expanded more in durable-benefit patients.

Remarks on this clone: The antigen is undetermined.

CDR3 length: 15 residues. Trimming left V 1 base short and J 2 bases short, with 11 bases between. The germline V gene encodes CDR1 LNHDA and CDR2 SQIVND (reference sequence). Synthetic TCR analog templates were spiked into all PCRs individually. Sequencing used immunoSEQ multiplex PCR; TCRdb keeps in-frame clones, though not all of them. The table records about 100,000 clones, 90% to 95% of them present only once. Enrolled patients showed locally advanced or metastatic urothelial carcinoma. This TCR derives from an elderly woman with urothelial cancer. The source material was PBMCs, sampled around atezolizumab (anti-PD-L1) treatment. The genes are TRBV19 and TRBJ1-2, with D perhaps TRBD1 (6 bases). The CDR3 DNA follows: TGTGCCAGTAGTATAGGGGACACCGACAACTATGGCTACACCTTC. Translation: CASSIGDTDNYGYTF.